What follows describes a single TCR beta chain. Its antigen is unidentified. The CDR3 is 14 amino acids. V lost 4 bases and J lost 7; bases outside the gene matches: 5. CDR1 is SNHLY, CDR2 FYNNEI, per germline. The repertoire was sequenced with immunoSEQ multiplex PCR; TCRdb's copy has only in-frame clones and lacks some. Of under 150,000 clones in the sample, 70% to 90% were seen once. This specimen comes from a study of T cell responses to AZD1222 COVID-19 vaccine. Study-wide results and caveats: Only a handful of individuals given AZD1222 were seropositive at baseline. A rise in Spike-specific TCR breadth and depth followed two AZD1222 doses.

This clonotype was sampled from an adult who received the AZD1222 COVID-19 vaccine. The chain carries TRBV2 and TRBJ2-1, with 9 bases matching TRBD1. The sequences come from peripheral blood, collected 28 days after the second AZD1222 dose. The CDR3, as DNA: TGTGCCAGCAGTGGACAGGGGGTAACTAATGAGCAGTTCTTC. Translated: CASSGQGVTNEQFF.